This entry features one TCR beta chain sequence. The entry originates in a study of blood T cell repertoires in COVID-19. Study context: Samples taken during acute and convalescent COVID-19 were collected in the United States, Italy and Spain. Sample material is recorded as cDNA or gDNA derived from T cells, B-cell-depleted T cells, or PBMCs.

The CDR3 covers 15 residues. Germline loops: CDR1 ENHRY, CDR2 SYGVKD. V was clipped by 5 bases and J by 3 bases; unmatched bases: 5. As processed by the authors: Amplified reference gene primers provided the basis for estimating nucleated cell counts. Generated by immunoSEQ multiplex PCR, the TCRdb table keeps only in-frame clones and is missing some. That table furnishes V, J and clone size, whereas the DNA furnished D and trimming. The sample lists about 120,000 clones, about 88% occurring once. The rearrangement joins TRBV10-3 to TRBJ2-1; 9 bases match TRBD1. The receptor comes from a middle-aged man with acute or convalescent COVID-19. Sequenced material: peripheral blood. This CDR3 reads CAISSQGALYNEQFF. As DNA, the CDR3 is TGTGCCATCAGTTCACAGGGGGCACTCTACAATGAGCAGTTCTTC.